This T cell receptor (beta chain) was recovered during a study of T cells in Graves' hyperthyroidism and ophthalmopathy. Study results and limitations: A median around 6.4 months before onset, the model predicted ophthalmopathy.

Uncontrolled infection, other autoimmune disease, pregnancy or lactation disqualified patients from enrolment. On the basis of clinical symptoms, serum thyroxine and TRAb, thyroid ultrasound and orbital computed tomography, diagnoses were made. RNA transcripts served as the template for amplifying TCR beta CDR3 regions. First-round RT-PCR targeting the TCR CDR3 was performed with the HTBI primer set. TCRdb passed the multiplex PCR reads through MiXCR, listing each CDR3 protein once. Of 300,000 or so distinct CDR3 sequences in the sample, roughly a fifth were seen once. Germline trimming cut 5 bases from V and 5 bases from J; bases unmatched to any gene: 6. The CDR3 has 14 residues. Germline CDR1 is SNHLY and CDR2 is FYNNEI. This clonotype has a count of ten or more. Its antigen is undetermined.

V usage is TRBV2 and J usage is TRBJ2-5; 9 nucleotides match TRBD1. The sequenced material came from blood. The clonotype originates from a woman between 50 and 59 years old with Graves' hyperthyroidism. This CDR3 reads CASSPDRGKETQYF. The CDR3 DNA reads TGTGCCAGCAGTCCGGACAGGGGCAAGGAGACCCAGTACTTC.